The 2 T cell receptor beta chains listed next were all sequenced from one sample in a study of blood T cell repertoires in COVID-19. Profiled with immunoSEQ multiplex PCR; TCRdb holds only in-frame clones, not every one. Of 150,000 to 170,000 clones listed, approximately 85% were seen once; the top ten hold 0.55% to 0.75%. The sample comprised peripheral blood. The source of these receptors is a man aged 55 to 69 with COVID-19, enrolled during active disease.

V usage is TRBV12-3 or TRBV12-4 and J usage is TRBJ2-1; D is possibly TRBD1 (5 bases). The V gene lost 6 bases and the J gene lost 8 bases, with 8 bases spanning the gap. The CDR3 is made up of 11 amino acids. The CDR3 sequence is CASRQGDEQFF. In nucleotides, the CDR3 is TGTGCCAGCAGGCAGGGCGATGAGCAGTTCTTC.

In DNA, the CDR3 is TGTGCCAGCAGTTATGACAGGAGAAACTATGGCTACACCTTC. Encoded protein: CASSYDRRNYGYTF. The gene calls are TRBV6-5 and TRBJ1-2; TRBD1 might be the D (6 bases). This CDR3 is 14 amino acids long. The V end was cut by 3 bases, the J end by 2 bases, with 10 bases between. Germline V gene sequence: CDR1 MNHEY, CDR2 SVGAGI.